This T cell receptor beta chain derives from a study of blood T cell repertoires in COVID-19. Study background: There were acute and convalescent COVID-19 samples, and they came from the United States, Italy and Spain. The cDNA or gDNA used as material had been derived from T cells, B-cell-depleted T cells, or PBMCs.

The CDR3 spans 15 residues. The V end lost 1 base, the J end lost 8 bases, and 15 bases lay between the germline ends. Germline CDR1 and CDR2: SGHTA and FQGNSA. In the study's own analysis: Estimation of nucleated cell counts relied on the amplification of reference gene primers. Assay: immunoSEQ multiplex PCR; the TCRdb copy retains only in-frame clones and omits some. V, J and clone size reflect that table, while D and trimming were determined from the DNA. The sample records roughly 200,000 clones, around 91% being singletons. The source of this sequence is a man aged 50 to 60 with acute or convalescent COVID-19. The genes are TRBV7-2 and TRBJ1-5; perhaps TRBD1 as D (6 bases). The sample comprised peripheral blood. The CDR3 nucleotides are TGTGCCAGCAGCTTAGGAGACAGGTGGGGAGAGCCCCAGCATTTT. This gives the protein CASSLGDRWGEPQHF. Supplemented by reference TRBV7-2 and TRBJ1-5, the full variable domain reads GAGVSQSPSNKVTEKGKDVELRCDPISGHTALYWYRQSLGQGLEFLIYFQGNSAPDKSGLPSDRFSAERTGGSVSTLTIQRTQQEDSAVYLCASSLGDRWGEPQHFGDGTRLSIL.